These 7 T cell receptor beta chains were sequenced from one sample in a study of cytomegalovirus exposure and HLA in healthy donors (dated by TCRdb to about 2017). Libraries were constructed by the immunoSEQ multiplex PCR assay. The multiplex PCR relied on a mix of 60 forward primers for TCR Vbeta segments and 13 reverse primers for TCR Jbeta segments. TCRdb obtained this table from immuneACCESS and retained in-frame rearrangements with V and J assigned. These tables miss some clones; where compared with another copy, unresolved V genes account for less than half of the shortfall, and the remainder is unexplained. This sample holds about 200,000 clones; approximately 86% were observed only once. The ten largest clones capture 0.25% to 0.4% of the sample. Input material: PBMCs. Receptors originate from a woman aged 30 to 39 in good health and CMV-seronegative.

This clone was seen only once. The V call is TRBV11-2, the J call TRBJ2-5; TRBD1 might be the D (5 bases). Trimming pared 0 bases from V and 1 base from J, leaving 9 bases between. Germline-derived CDR1 and CDR2 are SGHAT and FQNNGV. The CDR3 has 15 amino acids. The CDR3 coding sequence is TGTGCCAGCAGCTTAGAGTGGGGCAGCCAAGAGACCCAGTACTTC. Encoded protein: CASSLEWGSQETQYF.

V is TRBV29-1 and J is TRBJ2-7; D perhaps matches TRBD2 (6 bases). Germline V gives CDR1 SQVTM, CDR2 ANQGSEA. Trimming cost V 5 bases and J 3 bases, with 11 bases left between them. There are 12 residues in the CDR3. DNA for the CDR3: TGCAGCGTTCGCGGGGCTGTCTACGAGCAGTACTTC. Protein sequence: CSVRGAVYEQYF.

The genes are TRBV5-1 and TRBJ2-7, with TRBD2 identical over 11 bases. CDR1 and CDR2 from the germline V gene are SGHRS and YFSETQ. V was clipped by 3 bases and J by 3 bases; unmatched bases: 2. This CDR3 is built from 14 residues. For the CDR3, the DNA is TGCGCCAGCAGCTCTAGCGGGAGGAGCTACGAGCAGTACTTC. Protein product: CASSSSGRSYEQYF.

The CDR3 DNA sequence: TGTGCCAGAAGCTTATTGGAGAGCTTTAGCAATCAGCCCCAGCATTTT. Its protein product is CARSLLESFSNQPQHF. The rearrangement joins TRBV5-3 to TRBJ1-5, with D unclear. TRBV5-3 is an open reading frame, and its role is uncertain. V was trimmed by 2 bases and J by 0 bases, leaving 12 bases between them. There are 16 residues in the CDR3.

The genes are TRBV6-6 and TRBJ1-2; 10 bases match TRBD1. Germline trimming cut 6 bases from V and 4 bases from J; bases unmatched to any gene: 8. Germline CDR1 MNHNY, CDR2 SVGAGI (reference sequence). The length of the CDR3 is 15 residues. CDR3: CASRKDRGFGYGYTF. As DNA, the CDR3 is TGTGCCAGCAGGAAGGACAGGGGGTTTGGCTATGGCTACACCTTC.

The chain recombines TRBV11-2 with TRBJ2-3, with TRBD2 as a possible D gene (7 bases). The length of the CDR3 is 15 residues. Trimming shortened V by 5 bases and J by 5 bases, and 17 bases separated the two germline ends. CDR1 and CDR2 (germline): SGHAT, FQNNGV. As DNA, the CDR3 is TGTGCCAGCAGCCCTATGGGGGGGCCGGGAGATACGCAGTATTTT. It is translated as CASSPMGGPGDTQYF.

The J gene is TRBJ1-4, the V gene TRBV6-6, with D unresolved. The V and J ends lost 5 bases and 8 bases respectively, with 18 bases between them. This CDR3 comprises 15 residues. CDR1 and CDR2 from the germline V gene are MNHNY and SVGAGI (reference sequence). CDR3 in amino acids: CASSDWKNGREKLFF. The CDR3 DNA is TGTGCCAGCAGTGACTGGAAAAATGGGAGGGAAAAACTGTTTTTT.